This T cell receptor beta chain was recorded in a study of T cell responses to AZD1222 COVID-19 vaccine. Study-wide findings and caveats: Baseline antibody screening turned up just six seropositive AZD1222 recipients. No day 14 peak samples; only post-peak repertoires were characterized. There were mostly white British donors and more females than males, and clonal diversity was possibly underestimated.

About this clone: Its antigen is still unknown.

Doses given second, at about 4 or about 12 weeks, were pooled. Produced via immunoSEQ multiplex PCR; TCRdb's table is partial and in-frame only. The data hold around 160,000 clones, with about 91% observed a single time. Germline V lookup: CDR1 LGHDT, CDR2 YNNKEL (reference sequence). The CDR3 contains 13 residues. V gave up 8 bases and J gave up 2 bases, with 12 bases separating them. This sequence joins TRBV3-1 (or the pseudogene TRBV3-2) and TRBJ1-2, with TRBD1 as a possible D gene (6 bases). The origin of this receptor is an adult who received the AZD1222 COVID-19 vaccine. Sequencing was performed on peripheral blood, taken 28 days after the second AZD1222 dose. CDR3 sequence: CASRRGGNYGYTF. The CDR3 DNA reads TGTGCCAGCCGACGAGGGGGGAACTATGGCTACACCTTC.